The present T cell receptor beta chain was sequenced within a study of blood T cell repertoires in COVID-19. Some clones are missing from TCRdb's copy, which holds only in-frame ones; the method was immunoSEQ multiplex PCR. The sample records approximately 24,000 clones, more than 75% being singletons. Germline V lookup: CDR1 SQVTM, CDR2 ANQGSEA. The CDR3 loop spans 13 amino acids. Trimming cost V 6 bases and J 4 bases; bases outside gene matches: 5. V usage is TRBV29-1 and J usage is TRBJ2-1; 8 nucleotides agree with TRBD1. Sequencing was done on a sample of peripheral blood. The receptor was isolated from a man aged 50-60 years with active COVID-19. The DNA of the CDR3 is TGCAGCGTGGGACAGGTGGGTTACAATGAGCAGTTCTTC. Encoded protein: CSVGQVGYNEQFF.